One T cell receptor beta chain is described in this entry. Its antigen is not identified. The sample belongs to a study of cytomegalovirus exposure and HLA in healthy donors. Use of 60 Vbeta and 13 Jbeta primers characterized the PCR. Data came from immunoSEQ multiplex PCR; TCRdb stores just in-frame clones and leaves some out. The repertoire holds 150,000 to 200,000 clones, with approximately 84% as singletons. Germline CDR1 is MNHEY and CDR2 is SMNVEV (reference sequence). The CDR3 runs to 15 residues. The V and J ends lost 4 bases and 2 bases, in that order; junction bases with no gene match: 2. Whole-study results and caveats: According to a later analysis, donors in an Asian-associated ancestry cluster reportedly had fewer N-insertions than the roughly 670-donor mean. One cluster of highly shared sequence variants probably arose as a sequencing artifact.

This sequence joins TRBV27 and TRBJ2-6; 7 bases match TRBD1. Material: PBMCs. This receptor was taken from a man aged 18 to 29 in good health and CMV-seronegative. Here the CDR3 reads CASSYQGAGANVLTF. The CDR3 DNA reads TGTGCCAGCAGTTATCAGGGGGCTGGGGCCAACGTCCTGACTTTC.